The sequence of this T cell receptor (beta chain) was determined in a study of blood T cells in healthy people across ages. Trimming removed 5 bases at V and 4 bases at J, with 20 bases between. Germline V gene sequence: CDR1 SGHTA, CDR2 FQGNSA. CDR3 length: 16 residues. For the second PCR, which ran for 7 to 11 cycles, a sample-barcoded 5' primer and a J-beta primer mix were used. TCRdb recomputed calls from the 5' RACE reads with MiXCR, one row per CDR3 protein. This sample yields almost 1 million distinct CDR3 sequences, of which just over 50% are seen a single time; 20% to 25% belongs to the top ten.

The rearrangement joins TRBV7-2 to TRBJ2-5; D might be TRBD1 or TRBD2, each matching 5 bases. The source of this sequence is a woman aged 60-75 years in good health. Sequenced material: blood. The CDR3 coding sequence is TGTGCCAGCAGCCCGACCTTAGGGGACGCAGTAGAGACCCAGTACTTC. Translation: CASSPTLGDAVETQYF.